Listed here is a single TCR beta chain. The data belong to a study of control samples from healthy donors and cancer patients. CDR1 is SQVTM and CDR2 is ANQGSEA in the germline V gene. V was cut by 0 bases and J by 6 bases, with 11 bases left in between. The CDR3 covers 13 residues. Some clones are missing from TCRdb's copy, which holds only in-frame ones; the method was immunoSEQ multiplex PCR. The table lists 85,000 to 90,000 clones, over 75% of them singletons. The chain couples TRBV29-1 to TRBJ1-1; D unclear. Sequencing was carried out using blood. The clonotype was recovered from a woman aged 40-49 years in good health. CDR3 loop: CSVEDHRLSEAFF. CDR3 DNA sequence: TGCAGCGTTGAAGATCATAGGTTGTCTGAAGCTTTCTTT.